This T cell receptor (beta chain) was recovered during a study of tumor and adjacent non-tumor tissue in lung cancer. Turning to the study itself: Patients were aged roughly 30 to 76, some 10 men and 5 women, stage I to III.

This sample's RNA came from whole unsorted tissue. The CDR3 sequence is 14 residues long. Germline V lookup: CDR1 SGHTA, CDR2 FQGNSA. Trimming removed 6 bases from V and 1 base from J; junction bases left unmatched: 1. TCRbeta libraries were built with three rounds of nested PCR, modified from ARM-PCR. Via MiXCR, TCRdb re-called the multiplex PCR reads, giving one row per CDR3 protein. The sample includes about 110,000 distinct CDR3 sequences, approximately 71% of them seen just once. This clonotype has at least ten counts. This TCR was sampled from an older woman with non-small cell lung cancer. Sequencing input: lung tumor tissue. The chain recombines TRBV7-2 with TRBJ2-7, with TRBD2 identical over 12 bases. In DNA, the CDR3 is TGTGCCAGCAGAACTAGCGGGGGGTCCTACGAGCAGTACTTC. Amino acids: CASRTSGGSYEQYF.